Presented here are 27 T cell receptor beta chains from one specimen sequenced in a study of blood T cell repertoires in COVID-19. The method was immunoSEQ multiplex PCR; TCRdb's version includes in-frame clones alone and lacks a portion of them. The data show approximately 96,000 clones, 88% seen once. Sequencing was done on a sample of peripheral blood. All receptors come from a woman aged 80 or over with acute or convalescent COVID-19.

This chain links TRBV7-2 with TRBJ2-1, with 8 bases fitting TRBD2. Losses at the gene ends were 0 bases for V and 8 bases for J; bases not matched to a gene: 3. The CDR3 loop spans 14 amino acids. Germline-derived CDR1 and CDR2 are SGHTA and FQGNSA. CDR3 amino acids: CASSLASGNDEQFF. The CDR3, as DNA: TGTGCCAGCAGCTTAGCTAGCGGGAACGATGAGCAGTTCTTC.

The gene calls are TRBV5-4 and TRBJ2-3; a possible D gene is TRBD2 (6 bases). Looked up from germline, CDR1 is SGHNT and CDR2 is YYREEE (reference sequence). Trimming pared 6 bases from V and 5 bases from J, leaving 13 bases between. This CDR3 contains 13 residues. The CDR3 reads CASTQRGGDTQYF. CDR3 sequence (DNA): TGTGCCAGCACCCAAAGGGGAGGAGATACGCAGTATTTT.

The chain joins TRBV6-5 to TRBJ1-2; TRBD1 is a possible D gene (5 bases). This CDR3 has 13 residues. Germline V gene lookup returns CDR1 MNHEY and CDR2 SVGAGI. V lost 6 bases and J lost 6, with 14 bases in between. The CDR3 is CASRRDSLDGYTF. In nucleotides, the CDR3 is TGTGCCAGCAGAAGAGACAGTTTAGATGGCTACACCTTC.

The V and J genes are TRBV4-3 and TRBJ2-7, with a possible D match to TRBD2 (7 bases). The CDR3 spans 15 residues. Trimming stripped 4 bases from V and 6 bases from J, with 19 bases between. CDR1 is LGHNA and CDR2 is YSLEER in the germline V gene. Here the CDR3 DNA reads TGCGCCAGCAGCCCTTCGGGGGCAGGACTAGGCGAGCAGTACTTC. Its translation: CASSPSGAGLGEQYF.

The rearrangement links TRBV9 to TRBJ1-1; 8 bases agree with TRBD1. Germline V gene sequence: CDR1 SGDLS, CDR2 YYNGEE. The CDR3 has 15 residues. J lost 5 bases, V lost 3 bases, and 9 bases had no gene match. The CDR3 coding sequence is TGTGCCAGCAGCGCAGGAGGACAGGGACGGACTGAAGCTTTCTTT. It translates to CASSAGGQGRTEAFF.

The gene calls are TRBV19 and TRBJ2-1; TRBD2 is a possible D gene (6 bases). Germline lookup yields CDR1 LNHDA and CDR2 SQIVND (reference sequence). The CDR3 runs 15 residues. The germline V and J ends were trimmed by 6 bases and 3 bases, with 15 bases remaining between them. The CDR3 sequence: CASREWGEVYNEQFF. DNA for the CDR3: TGTGCCAGTAGGGAGTGGGGGGAGGTCTACAATGAGCAGTTCTTC.

This chain connects TRBV9 to TRBJ2-2; TRBD2 matches 7 bases. CDR1 and CDR2 (germline): SGDLS, YYNGEE. CDR3 length: 14 residues. V was clipped by 4 bases and J by 1 base; unmatched bases: 1. The CDR3 bases are TGTGCCAGCAGCATAGCGGGGAACACCGGGGAGCTGTTTTTT. Protein: CASSIAGNTGELFF.

The chain has TRBV18 and TRBJ1-2; 9 bases line up with TRBD1. The V and J ends lost 3 bases and 4 bases, in that order; junction bases with no gene match: 9. From germline, CDR1 is KGHSH and CDR2 LQKENI. CDR3 length: 16 amino acids. The chain's CDR3 is CASSPLGQGQGYGYTF. The CDR3, as DNA: TGTGCCAGCTCACCCCTCGGACAGGGGCAAGGCTATGGCTACACCTTC.

V gene TRBV5-4 combines with J gene TRBJ2-7; D remains ambiguous. V shed 1 base and J shed 3 bases, with 5 bases lying between them. This CDR3 is built from 12 residues. Germline V CDR1 and CDR2: SGHNT, YYREEE (reference sequence). CDR3 bases: TGTGCCAGCAGCTTGATCAGCTACGAGCAGTACTTC. Encoded protein: CASSLISYEQYF.

V and J are TRBV2 and TRBJ1-4; 9 bases are shared with TRBD1. Germline V gene sequence: CDR1 SNHLY, CDR2 FYNNEI. V was pared by 6 bases and J by 7 bases, with 6 bases of the junction left unmatched. The CDR3 spans 14 residues. The CDR3 spells CASRKQGAVEKLFF. For the CDR3, the DNA is TGTGCCAGCAGAAAACAGGGGGCGGTTGAAAAACTGTTTTTT.

V usage is TRBV9 and J usage is TRBJ2-3, with D perhaps TRBD2 (6 bases). CDR3 length equals 15 residues. Germline loops: CDR1 SGDLS, CDR2 YYNGEE. V gave up 0 bases and J gave up 5 bases, with 13 bases separating them. The CDR3 here is CASSVGPAGLDTQYF. The CDR3 DNA reads TGTGCCAGCAGCGTAGGGCCAGCGGGTCTAGATACGCAGTATTTT.

V and J are TRBV7-6 and TRBJ2-1; TRBD2 matches 10 bases. The V gene's germline CDR1 is SGHVS and CDR2 FNYEAQ. The ends lost 5 bases at V and 1 base at J; junction bases unmatched: 8. This CDR3 has 17 amino acids. The CDR3, as DNA: TGTGCCAGCAGCCTCCTCACTAGCGGGGAATCCTACAATGAGCAGTTCTTC. Its translation: CASSLLTSGESYNEQFF.

V is TRBV5-1 and J is TRBJ1-5, with D maybe TRBD1 (6 bases). Per the germline V gene, CDR1 is SGHRS and CDR2 is YFSETQ. The CDR3 length is 15 residues. Trimming took off 4 bases at V and 5 bases at J, with 16 bases between the two ends. The CDR3 region has the DNA TGCGCCAGCAGCCTCGTGGGGGGGCTGGATCAGCCCCAGCATTTT. Translating it yields CASSLVGGLDQPQHF.

The chain links TRBV9 to TRBJ1-6; 7 nucleotides line up with TRBD1. The CDR3 extends over 16 amino acids. Germline assignment: CDR1 SGDLS and CDR2 YYNGEE. With V trimmed by 0 bases and J by 7 bases, 7 bases remained unmatched. CDR3 protein: CASSVDPGQTNSPLHF. CDR3 bases: TGTGCCAGCAGCGTAGACCCGGGACAGACAAATTCACCCCTCCACTTT.

CDR3 region: CASRPDRGYADTF. The CDR3 DNA reads as TGTGCCAGTAGACCCGACAGGGGCTATGCGGACACCTTC. V gene TRBV19 combines with J gene TRBJ1-2, with 8 bases lining up with TRBD1. The length of the CDR3 is 13 residues. J was trimmed by 12 bases and V by 6 bases; bases with no gene match: 12. Germline V CDR1 and CDR2: LNHDA, SQIVND (reference sequence). The full variable domain, its missing parts supplied by reference TRBV19 and TRBJ1-2, is DGGITQSPKYLFRKEGQNVTLSCEQNLNHDAMYWYRQDPGQGLRLIYYSQIVNDFQKGDIAEGYSVSREKKESFPLTVTSAQKNPTAFYLCASRPDRGYADTFGSGTRLTVV.

This chain uses TRBV11-2 with TRBJ1-1; no clear D gene. Germline V gene data show CDR1 as SGHAT and CDR2 as FQNNGV. With 4 bases removed from V and 4 bases from J, the gap between germline ends came to 16 bases. This CDR3 contains 15 residues. The CDR3 protein is CASSSVVIAGTEAFF. The CDR3 DNA is TGTGCCAGCAGCTCTGTCGTTATCGCGGGCACTGAAGCTTTCTTT. The variable domain in full, completed from reference TRBV11-2 and TRBJ1-1, reads EAGVAQSPRYKIIEKRQSVAFWCNPISGHATLYWYQQILGQGPKLLIQFQNNGVVDDSQLPKDRFSAERLKGVDSTLKIQPAKLEDSAVYLCASSSVVIAGTEAFFGQGTRLTVV.

J is TRBJ1-2 and V is TRBV7-9; no clear D gene. This CDR3 spans 15 amino acids. V gave up 3 bases and J gave up 0 bases, with 11 bases separating them. Germline assignment: CDR1 SEHNR and CDR2 FQNEAQ (reference sequence). The CDR3 region has the DNA TGTGCCAGCAGCTTCTTAACCGGGACTAACTATGGCTACACCTTC. It translates to CASSFLTGTNYGYTF.

This clone was counted a single time. The CDR3: CASRTQGGFTEAFF. CDR3 in DNA: TGTGCCAGCAGAACCCAAGGGGGCTTCACTGAAGCTTTCTTT. V usage is TRBV27 and J usage is TRBJ1-1; 7 positions match TRBD1. J lost 4 bases, V lost 6 bases, and 8 bases had no gene match. Looked up from germline, CDR1 is MNHEY and CDR2 is SMNVEV (reference sequence). The CDR3 totals 14 residues.

V and J are TRBV28 and TRBJ2-7, with D possibly matching TRBD1 (5 bases). The germline V and J ends were trimmed by 6 bases and 1 base, with 10 bases remaining between them. The germline V gene has CDR1 MDHEN and CDR2 SYDVKM. The CDR3 covers 13 residues. Here the CDR3 DNA reads TGTGCCAGCAGACCAGGGATTTCCTACGAGCAGTACTTC. Translating it yields CASRPGISYEQYF.

A note on this clone: The sample contains more than one DNA sequence encoding this CDR3. The V call is TRBV19, the J call TRBJ1-5, with 12 bases identical to TRBD1. The CDR3 consists of 15 residues. Per germline, CDR1 LNHDA and CDR2 SQIVND (reference sequence). V was pared by 5 bases and J by 6 bases, with 5 bases of the junction left unmatched. The CDR3 nucleotides read TGTGCCAGTAGTCCGGGACAGGGGGCGAGTCAGCCCCAGCATTTT. It codes for CASSPGQGASQPQHF.

The V call is TRBV11-2, the J call TRBJ2-3; 9 nucleotides agree with TRBD2. J gave up 4 bases and V 5 bases, and 4 bases lay outside the gene matches. Looked up from germline, CDR1 is SGHAT and CDR2 is FQNNGV. The CDR3 sequence is 14 residues long. The CDR3 protein is CASSPGLAPDTQYF. The CDR3 nucleotides read TGTGCCAGCAGCCCTGGACTAGCGCCAGATACGCAGTATTTT.

The sample holds a few counts of this clone. CDR3 residues: CASKPSGDYNEQFF. CDR3 nucleotides: TGTGCCAGCAAACCTAGCGGGGACTACAATGAGCAGTTCTTC. The chain uses TRBV6-4 and TRBJ2-1; 9 nucleotides agree with TRBD2. There are 14 residues in the CDR3. Germline-derived CDR1 and CDR2 are MRHNA and SNTAGT. V trimming: 7 bases; J trimming: 3 bases; junction bases outside the gene matches: 4.

DNA of the CDR3: TGTGCCAGCTCACCACCGGAGAACCCGGAAAAACTGTTTTTT. It codes for CASSPPENPEKLFF. The chain is built from TRBV18 and TRBJ1-4; D unclear. The CDR3 length is 14 residues. V lost 0 bases to trimming and J lost 8 bases, with 10 bases between them. Germline values: CDR1 KGHSH, CDR2 LQKENI.

The chain couples TRBV3-1 (or the pseudogene TRBV3-2) to TRBJ2-1; 7 bases are shared with TRBD2. Losses at the gene ends were 3 bases for V and 12 bases for J; bases not matched to a gene: 2. Per germline, CDR1 LGHDT and CDR2 YNNKEL (reference sequence). This CDR3 region has 11 residues. The CDR3 sequence is CASSHRTRQFF. CDR3 nucleotides: TGTGCCAGCAGCCATCGGACTAGGCAGTTCTTC.

This clone has only one observation. This chain uses TRBV7-2 with TRBJ2-7; TRBD1 agrees at 9 bases. With V trimmed by 3 bases and J by 1 base, 1 base remained unmatched. The CDR3 extends over 14 amino acids. The germline gives CDR1 SGHTA, CDR2 FQGNSA. CDR3 nucleotide sequence: TGTGCCAGCAGCTTCGACAGGGGGTCCTACGAGCAGTACTTC. Its translation: CASSFDRGSYEQYF.

The chain uses TRBV5-1 and TRBJ1-2; 9 bases are a match to TRBD1. The ends lost 4 bases at V and 4 bases at J; junction bases unmatched: 8. Germline loops: CDR1 SGHRS, CDR2 YFSETQ. The CDR3 sequence is 15 residues long. CDR3 coding DNA: TGCGCCAGCAGCAAGGGACAGGGTGGTCCCTATGGCTACACCTTC. Translating gives CASSKGQGGPYGYTF.

This clone was seen a few times. V and J are TRBV24-1 and TRBJ2-3; 14 bases map to TRBD2. The junction had 0 bases not matched to a gene; V was cut back by 5 bases and J by 3 bases. CDR1 is KGHDR and CDR2 is SFDVKD in the germline V gene. CDR3 length equals 15 residues. CDR3: CATSGLAGGTDTQYF. CDR3 nucleotide sequence: TGTGCCACCAGTGGACTAGCGGGAGGGACAGATACGCAGTATTTT.